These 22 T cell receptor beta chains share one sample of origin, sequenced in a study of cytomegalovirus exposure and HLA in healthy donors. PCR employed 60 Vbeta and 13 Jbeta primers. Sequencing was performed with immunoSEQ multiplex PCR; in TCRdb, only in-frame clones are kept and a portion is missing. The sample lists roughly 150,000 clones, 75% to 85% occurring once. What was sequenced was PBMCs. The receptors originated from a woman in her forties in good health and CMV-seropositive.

Written as DNA, the CDR3 is TGCGCCAGCAGCCAAGCAGCCTCCGGGGTAAAACTGTTTTTT. It translates to CASSQAASGVKLFF. The V gene is TRBV4-1, the J gene TRBJ1-4; D unresolved. Germline V gives CDR1 MGHRA, CDR2 YSYEKL. This CDR3 spans 14 amino acids. V was clipped by 1 base and J by 10 bases, with 13 bases between them.

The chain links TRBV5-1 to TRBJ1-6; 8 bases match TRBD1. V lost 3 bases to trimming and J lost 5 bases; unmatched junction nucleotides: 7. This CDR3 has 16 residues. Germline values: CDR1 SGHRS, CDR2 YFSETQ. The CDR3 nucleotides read TGCGCCAGCAGCTCTCAGGGGGCGCTTAATAATTCACCCCTCCACTTT. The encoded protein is CASSSQGALNNSPLHF. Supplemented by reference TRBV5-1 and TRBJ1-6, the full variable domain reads KAGVTQTPRYLIKTRGQQVTLSCSPISGHRSVSWYQQTPGQGLQFLFEYFSETQRNKGNFPGRFSGRQFSNSRSEMNVSTLELGDSALYLCASSSQGALNNSPLHFGNGTRLTVT.

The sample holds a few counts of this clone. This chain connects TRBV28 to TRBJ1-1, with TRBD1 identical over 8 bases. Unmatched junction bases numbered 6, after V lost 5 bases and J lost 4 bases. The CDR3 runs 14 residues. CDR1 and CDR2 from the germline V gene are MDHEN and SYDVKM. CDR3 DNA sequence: TGTGCCAGCAGTACCAATACAGGGGGCACTGAAGCTTTCTTT. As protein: CASSTNTGGTEAFF.

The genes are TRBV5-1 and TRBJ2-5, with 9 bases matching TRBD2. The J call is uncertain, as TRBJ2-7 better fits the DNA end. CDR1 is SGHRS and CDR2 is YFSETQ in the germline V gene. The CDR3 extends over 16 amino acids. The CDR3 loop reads CARGLALLYSSYEQYF. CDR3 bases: TGCGCCAGGGGACTAGCTCTCCTATATTCTTCCTACGAGCAGTACTTC.

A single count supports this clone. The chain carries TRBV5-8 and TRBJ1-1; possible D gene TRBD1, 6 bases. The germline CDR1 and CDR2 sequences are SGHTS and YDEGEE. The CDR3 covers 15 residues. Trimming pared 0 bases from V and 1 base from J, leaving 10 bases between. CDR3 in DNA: TGTGCCAGCAGCTTGGTAGGGGGGGCGAACACTGAAGCTTTCTTT. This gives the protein CASSLVGGANTEAFF.

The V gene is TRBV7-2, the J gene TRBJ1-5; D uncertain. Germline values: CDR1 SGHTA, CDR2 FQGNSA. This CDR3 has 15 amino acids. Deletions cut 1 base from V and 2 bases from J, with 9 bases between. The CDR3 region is CASSLGVGGNQPQHF. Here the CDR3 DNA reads TGTGCCAGCAGCTTAGGGGTGGGCGGCAATCAGCCCCAGCATTTT.

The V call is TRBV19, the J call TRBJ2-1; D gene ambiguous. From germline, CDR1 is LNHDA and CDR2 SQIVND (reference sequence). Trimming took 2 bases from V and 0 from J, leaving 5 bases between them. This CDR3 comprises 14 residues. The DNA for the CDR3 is TGTGCCAGTAGTATATCCAGCTCCTACAATGAGCAGTTCTTC. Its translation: CASSISSSYNEQFF.

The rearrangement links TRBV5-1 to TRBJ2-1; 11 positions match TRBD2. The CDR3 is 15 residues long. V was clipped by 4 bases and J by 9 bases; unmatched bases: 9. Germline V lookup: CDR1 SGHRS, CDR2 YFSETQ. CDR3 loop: CASSPTSGSWSEQFF. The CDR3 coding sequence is TGCGCCAGCAGCCCCACTAGCGGGAGTTGGAGTGAGCAGTTCTTC.

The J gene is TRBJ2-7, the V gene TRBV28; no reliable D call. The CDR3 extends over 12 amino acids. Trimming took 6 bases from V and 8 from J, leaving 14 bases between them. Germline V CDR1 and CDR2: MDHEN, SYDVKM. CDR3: CASRPPFQKQYF. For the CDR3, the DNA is TGTGCCAGCAGACCACCCTTCCAGAAGCAGTACTTC. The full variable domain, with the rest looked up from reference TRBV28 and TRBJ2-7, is DVKVTQSSRYLVKRTGEKVFLECVQDMDHENMFWYRQDPGLGLRLIYFSYDVKMKEKGDIPEGYSVSREKKERFSLILESASTNQTSMYLCASRPPFQKQYFGPGTRLTVT.

CDR3 region: CASSGTGSEKLFF. Written as DNA, the CDR3 is TGTGCCAGCAGTGGAACAGGGAGTGAAAAACTGTTTTTT. The J gene is TRBJ1-4, the V gene TRBV2, with D tentatively TRBD1 (6 bases). The CDR3 loop spans 13 amino acids. V dropped 4 bases and J dropped 7 bases, with 10 bases sitting between them. In germline, CDR1 is SNHLY, CDR2 FYNNEI.

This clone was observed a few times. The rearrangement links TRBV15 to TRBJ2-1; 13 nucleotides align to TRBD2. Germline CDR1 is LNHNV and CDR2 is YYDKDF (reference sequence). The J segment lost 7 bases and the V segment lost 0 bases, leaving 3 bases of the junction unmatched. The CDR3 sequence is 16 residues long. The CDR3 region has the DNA TGTGCCACCAGCAGAGATCCGGGACTAGCGGGGAATGAGCAGTTCTTC. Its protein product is CATSRDPGLAGNEQFF.

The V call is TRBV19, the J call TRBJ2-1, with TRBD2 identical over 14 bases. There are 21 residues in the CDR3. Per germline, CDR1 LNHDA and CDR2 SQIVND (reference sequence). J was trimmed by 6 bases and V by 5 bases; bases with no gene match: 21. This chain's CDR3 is CASSPETSGRAYRRIFNEQFF. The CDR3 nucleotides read TGTGCCAGTAGTCCCGAGACTAGCGGGAGGGCCTACCGGCGAATTTTCAATGAGCAGTTCTTC.

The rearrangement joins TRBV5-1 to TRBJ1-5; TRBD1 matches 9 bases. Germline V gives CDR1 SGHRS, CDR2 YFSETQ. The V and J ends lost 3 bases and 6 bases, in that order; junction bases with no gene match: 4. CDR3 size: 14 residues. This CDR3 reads CASSYGQGFQPQHF. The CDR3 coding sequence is TGCGCCAGCAGCTACGGACAGGGGTTTCAGCCCCAGCATTTT.

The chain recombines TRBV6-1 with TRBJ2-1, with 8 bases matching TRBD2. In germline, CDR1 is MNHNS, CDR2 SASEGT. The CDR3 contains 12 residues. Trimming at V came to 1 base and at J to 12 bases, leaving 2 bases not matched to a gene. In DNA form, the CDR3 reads TGTGCCAGCAGTGAAGTAGCGGGAAGGCAGTTCTTC. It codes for CASSEVAGRQFF.

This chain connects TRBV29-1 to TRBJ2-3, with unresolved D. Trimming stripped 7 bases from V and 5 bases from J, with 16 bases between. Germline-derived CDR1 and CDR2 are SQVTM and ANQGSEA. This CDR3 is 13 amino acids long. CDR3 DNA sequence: TGCAGCGCCCACTCTTGGCGGTTAGATACGCAGTATTTT. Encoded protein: CSAHSWRLDTQYF.

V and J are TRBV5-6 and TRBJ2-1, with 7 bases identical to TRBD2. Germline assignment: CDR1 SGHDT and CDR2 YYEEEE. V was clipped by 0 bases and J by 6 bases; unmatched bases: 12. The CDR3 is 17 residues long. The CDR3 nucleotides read TGTGCCAGCAGCTTGGTGCTAGCGGTTGCGGCGCGCAATGAGCAGTTCTTC. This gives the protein CASSLVLAVAARNEQFF.

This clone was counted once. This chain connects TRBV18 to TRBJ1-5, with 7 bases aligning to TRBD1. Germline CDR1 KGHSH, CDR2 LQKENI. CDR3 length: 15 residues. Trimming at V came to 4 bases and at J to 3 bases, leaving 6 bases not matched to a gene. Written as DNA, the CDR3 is TGTGCCAGCTCACAGGGGGCCCAACTCAATCAGCCCCAGCATTTT. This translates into CASSQGAQLNQPQHF. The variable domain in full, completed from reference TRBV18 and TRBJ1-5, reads NAGVMQNPRHLVRRRGQEARLRCSPMKGHSHVYWYRQLPEEGLKFMVYLQKENIIDESGMPKERFSAEFPKEGPSILRIQQVVRGDSAAYFCASSQGAQLNQPQHFGDGTRLSIL.

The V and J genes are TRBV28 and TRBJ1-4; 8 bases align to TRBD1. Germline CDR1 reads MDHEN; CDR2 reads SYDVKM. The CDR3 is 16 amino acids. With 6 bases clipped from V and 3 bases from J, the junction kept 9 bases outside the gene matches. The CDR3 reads CASRGAPGQANEKLFF. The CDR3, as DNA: TGTGCCAGCAGGGGTGCGCCGGGACAGGCTAATGAAAAACTGTTTTTT.

CDR3 in DNA: TGTGCCAGCAGTCCGAGACAGATCTCAAGTTCGAAGGAGACCCAGTACTTC. It yields the protein CASSPRQISSSKETQYF. The chain couples TRBV27 to TRBJ2-5; weak D call: TRBD1 (5 bases). The germline gives CDR1 MNHEY, CDR2 SMNVEV (reference sequence). V lost 5 bases to trimming and J lost 5 bases, with 24 bases between them. The CDR3 has 17 amino acids.

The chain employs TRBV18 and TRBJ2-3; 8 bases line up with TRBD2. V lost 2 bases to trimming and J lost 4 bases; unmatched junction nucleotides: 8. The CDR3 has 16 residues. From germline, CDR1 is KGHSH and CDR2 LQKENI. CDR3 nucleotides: TGTGCCAGCTCACCAGCCAGCGGGAGTAGGGCAGATACGCAGTATTTT. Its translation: CASSPASGSRADTQYF.

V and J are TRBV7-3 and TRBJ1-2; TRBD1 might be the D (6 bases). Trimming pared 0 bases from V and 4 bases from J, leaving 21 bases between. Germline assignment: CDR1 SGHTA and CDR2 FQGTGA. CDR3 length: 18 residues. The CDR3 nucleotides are TGTGCCAGCAGCTTAACGGGGGGGACACGGCCCGTAGGCTATGGCTACACCTTC. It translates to CASSLTGGTRPVGYGYTF.

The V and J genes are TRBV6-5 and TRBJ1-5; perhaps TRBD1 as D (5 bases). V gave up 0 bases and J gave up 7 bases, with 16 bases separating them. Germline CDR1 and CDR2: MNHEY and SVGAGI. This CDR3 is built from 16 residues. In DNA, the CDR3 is TGTGCCAGCAGTTACTCAGGCCCTCAATCAGGGCAGCCCCAGCATTTT. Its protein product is CASSYSGPQSGQPQHF.